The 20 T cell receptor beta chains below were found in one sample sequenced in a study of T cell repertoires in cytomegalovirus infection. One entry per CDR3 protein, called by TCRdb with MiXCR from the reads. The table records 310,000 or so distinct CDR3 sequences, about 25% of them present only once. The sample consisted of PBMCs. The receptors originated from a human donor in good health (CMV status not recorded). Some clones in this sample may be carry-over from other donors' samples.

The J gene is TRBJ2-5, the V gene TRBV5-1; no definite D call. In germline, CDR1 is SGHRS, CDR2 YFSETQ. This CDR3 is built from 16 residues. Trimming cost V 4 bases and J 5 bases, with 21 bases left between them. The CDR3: CASSLILGRIGETQYF. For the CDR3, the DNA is TGCGCCAGCAGCCTGATCCTTGGTAGGATCGGGGAGACCCAGTACTTC. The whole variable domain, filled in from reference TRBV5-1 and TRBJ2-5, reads KAGVTQTPRYLIKTRGQQVTLSCSPISGHRSVSWYQQTPGQGLQFLFEYFSETQRNKGNFPGRFSGRQFSNSRSEMNVSTLELGDSALYLCASSLILGRIGETQYFGPGTRLLVL.

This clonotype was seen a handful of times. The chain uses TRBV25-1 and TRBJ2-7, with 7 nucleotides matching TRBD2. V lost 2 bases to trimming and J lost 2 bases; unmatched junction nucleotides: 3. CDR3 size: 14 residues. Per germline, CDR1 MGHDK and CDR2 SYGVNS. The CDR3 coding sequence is TGTGCCAGCAGTGAAATGGGGGGGACCTACGAGCAGTACTTC. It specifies CASSEMGGTYEQYF.

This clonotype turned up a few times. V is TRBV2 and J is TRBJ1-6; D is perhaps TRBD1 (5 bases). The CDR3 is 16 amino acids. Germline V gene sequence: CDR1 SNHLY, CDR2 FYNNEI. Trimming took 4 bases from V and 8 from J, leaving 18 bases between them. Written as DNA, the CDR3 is TGTGCCAGCAGTGGGGGCACTACTCGTGGTGATTCACCCCTCCACTTT. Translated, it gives CASSGGTTRGDSPLHF.

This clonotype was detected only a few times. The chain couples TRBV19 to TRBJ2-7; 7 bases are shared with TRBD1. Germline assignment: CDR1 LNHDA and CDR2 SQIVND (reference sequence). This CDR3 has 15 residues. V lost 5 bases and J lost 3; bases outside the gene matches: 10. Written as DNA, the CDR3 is TGTGCCAGTAGTCTCTGGGGACAGAAAAACTACGAGCAGTACTTC. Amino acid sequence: CASSLWGQKNYEQYF.

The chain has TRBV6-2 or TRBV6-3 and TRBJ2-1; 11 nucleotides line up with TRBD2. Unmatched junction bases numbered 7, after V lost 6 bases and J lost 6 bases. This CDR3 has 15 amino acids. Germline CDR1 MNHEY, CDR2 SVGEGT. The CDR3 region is CASSPTSGSVNEQFF. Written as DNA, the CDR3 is TGTGCCAGCAGCCCAACTAGCGGGAGTGTCAATGAGCAGTTCTTC.

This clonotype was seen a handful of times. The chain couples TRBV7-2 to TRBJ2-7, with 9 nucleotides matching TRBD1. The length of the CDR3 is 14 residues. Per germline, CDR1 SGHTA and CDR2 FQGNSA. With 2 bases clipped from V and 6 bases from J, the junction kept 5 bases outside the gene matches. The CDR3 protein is CASSLYGQGTEQYF. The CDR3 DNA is TGTGCCAGCAGCTTATACGGACAGGGGACCGAGCAGTACTTC.

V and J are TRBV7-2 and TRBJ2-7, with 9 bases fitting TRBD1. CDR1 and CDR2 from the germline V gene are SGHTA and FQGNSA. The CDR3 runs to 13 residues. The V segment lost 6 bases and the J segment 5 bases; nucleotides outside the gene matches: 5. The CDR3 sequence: CASSRDRVNEQYF. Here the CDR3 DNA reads TGTGCCAGCAGTAGGGACAGGGTGAACGAGCAGTACTTC.

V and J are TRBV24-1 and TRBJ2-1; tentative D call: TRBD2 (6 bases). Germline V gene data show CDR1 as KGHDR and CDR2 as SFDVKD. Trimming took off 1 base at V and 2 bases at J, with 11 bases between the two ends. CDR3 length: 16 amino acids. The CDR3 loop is CATSDLPGSTYNEQFF. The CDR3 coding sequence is TGTGCCACCAGTGATTTACCCGGGAGTACCTACAATGAGCAGTTCTTC.

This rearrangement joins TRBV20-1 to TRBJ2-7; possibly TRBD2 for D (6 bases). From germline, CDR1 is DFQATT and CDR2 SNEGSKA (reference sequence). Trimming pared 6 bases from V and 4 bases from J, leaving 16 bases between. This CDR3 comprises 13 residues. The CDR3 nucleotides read TGCAGTGCCTTGGACGGGGGAACGTACGAGCAGTACTTC. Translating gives CSALDGGTYEQYF.

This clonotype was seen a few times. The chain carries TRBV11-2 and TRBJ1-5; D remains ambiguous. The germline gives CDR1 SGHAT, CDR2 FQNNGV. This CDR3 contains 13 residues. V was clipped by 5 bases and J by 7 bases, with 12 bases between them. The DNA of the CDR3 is TGTGCCAGCAGCACAGTCCCGGCGCAGCCCCAGCATTTT. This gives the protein CASSTVPAQPQHF.

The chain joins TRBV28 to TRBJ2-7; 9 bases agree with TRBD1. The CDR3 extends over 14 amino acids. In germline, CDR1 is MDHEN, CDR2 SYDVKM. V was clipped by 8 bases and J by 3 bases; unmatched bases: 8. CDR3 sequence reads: CASGRVDRGYEQYF. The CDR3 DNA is TGTGCCAGCGGTAGGGTGGACAGGGGCTACGAGCAGTACTTC.

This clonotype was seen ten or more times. In DNA form, the CDR3 reads TGTGCCAGCAGCCCTGGGCAGGTGACTTATGGCTACACCTTC. This encodes CASSPGQVTYGYTF. The gene calls are TRBV28 and TRBJ1-2; no definite D call. V gave up 6 bases and J gave up 5 bases, with 16 bases separating them. Germline loops: CDR1 MDHEN, CDR2 SYDVKM. CDR3 size: 14 residues.

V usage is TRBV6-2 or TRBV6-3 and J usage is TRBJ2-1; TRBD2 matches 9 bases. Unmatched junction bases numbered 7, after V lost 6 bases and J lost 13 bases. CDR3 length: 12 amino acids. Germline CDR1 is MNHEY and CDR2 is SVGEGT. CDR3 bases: TGTGCCAGCAGGAATCTAGCGGGGCCCCAGTTCTTC. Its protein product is CASRNLAGPQFF.

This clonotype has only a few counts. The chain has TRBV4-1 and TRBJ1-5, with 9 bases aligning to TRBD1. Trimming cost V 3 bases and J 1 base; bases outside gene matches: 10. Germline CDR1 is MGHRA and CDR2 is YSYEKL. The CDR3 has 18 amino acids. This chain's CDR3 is CASSQRLPGQGSNQPQHF. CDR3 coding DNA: TGCGCCAGCAGCCAGCGCCTGCCCGGACAGGGGAGCAATCAGCCCCAGCATTTT.

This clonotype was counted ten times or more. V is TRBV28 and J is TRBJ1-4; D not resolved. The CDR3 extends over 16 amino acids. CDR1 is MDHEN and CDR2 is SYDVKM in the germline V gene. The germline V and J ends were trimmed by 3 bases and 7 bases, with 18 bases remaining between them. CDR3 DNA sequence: TGTGCCAGCAGTTTGGTGGCCCAGAGTCGCAGTGAAAAACTGTTTTTT. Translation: CASSLVAQSRSEKLFF.

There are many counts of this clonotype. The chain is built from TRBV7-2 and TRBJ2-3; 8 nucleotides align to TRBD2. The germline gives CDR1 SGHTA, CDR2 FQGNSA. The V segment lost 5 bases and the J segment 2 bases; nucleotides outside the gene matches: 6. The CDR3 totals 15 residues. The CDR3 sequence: CASSARTSPTDTQYF. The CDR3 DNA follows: TGTGCCAGCAGCGCCCGGACTAGCCCCACAGATACGCAGTATTTT.

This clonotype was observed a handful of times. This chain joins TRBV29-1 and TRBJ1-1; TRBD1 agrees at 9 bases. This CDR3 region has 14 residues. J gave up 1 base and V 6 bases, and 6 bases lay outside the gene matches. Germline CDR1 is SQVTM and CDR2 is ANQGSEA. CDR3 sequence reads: CSVDLQGANTEAFF. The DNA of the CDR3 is TGCAGCGTCGATCTACAGGGGGCGAACACTGAAGCTTTCTTT.

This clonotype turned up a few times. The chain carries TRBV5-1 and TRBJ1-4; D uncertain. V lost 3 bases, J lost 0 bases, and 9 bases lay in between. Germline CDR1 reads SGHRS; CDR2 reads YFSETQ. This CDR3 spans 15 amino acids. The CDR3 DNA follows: TGCGCCAGCAGCTACAGAGCCTCAACTAATGAAAAACTGTTTTTT. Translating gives CASSYRASTNEKLFF. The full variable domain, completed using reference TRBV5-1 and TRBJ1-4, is KAGVTQTPRYLIKTRGQQVTLSCSPISGHRSVSWYQQTPGQGLQFLFEYFSETQRNKGNFPGRFSGRQFSNSRSEMNVSTLELGDSALYLCASSYRASTNEKLFFGSGTQLSVL.

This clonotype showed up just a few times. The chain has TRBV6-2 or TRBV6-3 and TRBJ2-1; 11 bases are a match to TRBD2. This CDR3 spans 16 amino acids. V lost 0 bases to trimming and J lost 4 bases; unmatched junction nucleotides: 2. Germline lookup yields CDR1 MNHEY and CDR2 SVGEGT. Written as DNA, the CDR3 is TGTGCCAGCAGTTACTCATCTAGCGGGGGGTACAATGAGCAGTTCTTC. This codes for CASSYSSSGGYNEQFF.

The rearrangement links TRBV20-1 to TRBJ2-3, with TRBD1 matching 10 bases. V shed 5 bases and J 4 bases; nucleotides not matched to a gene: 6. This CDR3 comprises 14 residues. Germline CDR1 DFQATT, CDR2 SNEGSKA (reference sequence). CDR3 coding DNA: TGCAGTGCTCCCCGGGACAGGGGCGCAGATACGCAGTATTTT. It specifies CSAPRDRGADTQYF.